A selection of T cell receptor beta chains follows, all from one sample in a study of vaccination effects on CD4 cells after COVID-19. Which antigens these TCRs recognize remains unknown. Profiled with immunoSEQ multiplex PCR; TCRdb holds only in-frame clones, not every one. The repertoire includes approximately 24,000 clones, over 70% of them detected once, and 10% sits in the top ten. The starting material was CD4+ T cells from PBMCs cultured with HCoV-NL63 spike peptides, obtained before COVID-19 vaccination. These TCRs come from a human donor who received a COVID-19 vaccine. Both conserved end residues are part of each CDR3. D genes are given only for firm matches. Clone size is given for some rows only: seen once, a few or many times, or a class if the clone is expanded.

len: 15
v_gene: TRBV19
j_gene: TRBJ1-2
d_gene: TRBD1
abundance: -
CDR3nt: TGTGCCAGTATTGCAGGACAGGGGGGCAACTATGGCTACACCTTC
CDR3aa: CASIAGQGGNYGYTF

len: 12
v_gene: TRBV6-5
j_gene: TRBJ1-4
d_gene: -
abundance: few
CDR3nt: TGTGCCAGCACCAGACTCTTTGAAAAACTGTTTTTT
CDR3aa: CASTRLFEKLFF

len: 14
v_gene: TRBV5-5
j_gene: TRBJ2-7
d_gene: -
abundance: -
CDR3nt: TGTGCCAGCAGCTTGGGGCAGGTTCTCTACGAGCAGTACTTC
CDR3aa: CASSLGQVLYEQYF

len: 13
v_gene: TRBV10-2
j_gene: TRBJ2-7
d_gene: -
abundance: -
CDR3nt: TGCGCCAGCAGCCCAGTAGGGCCTTACGAGCAGTACTTC
CDR3aa: CASSPVGPYEQYF

len: 14
v_gene: TRBV3-1/TRBV3-2
j_gene: TRBJ2-5
d_gene: -
abundance: -
CDR3nt: TGTGCCAGCAGCCATACAGGGATAGGAGAGACCCAGTACTTC
CDR3aa: CASSHTGIGETQYF

len: 16
v_gene: TRBV3-1/TRBV3-2
j_gene: TRBJ1-5
d_gene: -
abundance: -
CDR3nt: TGTGCCAGCAGCCATAGAAGGACAGATAGCAATCAGCCCCAGCATTTT
CDR3aa: CASSHRRTDSNQPQHF

len: 18
v_gene: TRBV19
j_gene: TRBJ2-2
d_gene: TRBD2
abundance: few
CDR3nt: TGTGCCAGTAGTTCCCTACTAGCGGGGTCCGCGAACACCGGGGAGCTGTTTTTT
CDR3aa: CASSSLLAGSANTGELFF

len: 13
v_gene: TRBV12-3/TRBV12-4
j_gene: TRBJ2-1
d_gene: -
abundance: -
CDR3nt: TGTGCCAGCTCAACGAGCTCCTACAATGAGCAGTTCTTC
CDR3aa: CASSTSSYNEQFF

len: 16
v_gene: TRBV10-3
j_gene: TRBJ2-2
d_gene: -
abundance: -
CDR3nt: TGTGCCATCATGGGAACAGGGAATACGAACACCGGGGAGCTGTTTTTT
CDR3aa: CAIMGTGNTNTGELFF

len: 14
v_gene: TRBV27
j_gene: TRBJ2-2
d_gene: -
abundance: -
CDR3nt: TGTGCCAGCAGTCCCCTTCTCCAGACCGGGGAGCTGTTTTTT
CDR3aa: CASSPLLQTGELFF

len: 17
v_gene: TRBV4-2
j_gene: TRBJ1-4
d_gene: TRBD1
abundance: once
CDR3nt: TGTGCCAGCAGCCTGGAGGGACAGGGGGAGGTGAATGAAAAACTGTTTTTT
CDR3aa: CASSLEGQGEVNEKLFF

len: 15
v_gene: TRBV6-5
j_gene: TRBJ2-2
d_gene: TRBD2
abundance: -
CDR3nt: TGTGCCACCAAACTAGCGGGAGGGCCTACCGGGGAGCTGTTTTTT
CDR3aa: CATKLAGGPTGELFF

len: 18
v_gene: TRBV27
j_gene: TRBJ2-3
d_gene: TRBD2
abundance: -
CDR3nt: TGTGCCAGCACACCCCAAAGACTAGCGGGAGGGGGCACAGATACGCAGTATTTT
CDR3aa: CASTPQRLAGGGTDTQYF

len: 14
v_gene: TRBV19
j_gene: TRBJ1-1
d_gene: TRBD1
abundance: -
CDR3nt: TGTGCCAGTAGGGTACAGGGGGCGATGGCTGAAGCTTTCTTT
CDR3aa: CASRVQGAMAEAFF

len: 14
v_gene: TRBV12-5
j_gene: TRBJ2-5
d_gene: -
abundance: -
CDR3nt: TGTGCTAGTGGTTTCGCCCTCGGGGGCGAGACCCAGTACTTC
CDR3aa: CASGFALGGETQYF

len: 15
v_gene: TRBV18
j_gene: TRBJ1-2
d_gene: -
abundance: -
CDR3nt: TGTGCCAGCTCACCACCGCACAGTGGAAACTATGGCTACACCTTC
CDR3aa: CASSPPHSGNYGYTF

len: 13
v_gene: TRBV18
j_gene: TRBJ1-1
d_gene: -
abundance: -
CDR3nt: TGTGCCAGCTCACCCCAAGCCAACACTGAAGCTTTCTTT
CDR3aa: CASSPQANTEAFF

len: 12
v_gene: TRBV28
j_gene: TRBJ1-6
d_gene: -
abundance: -
CDR3nt: TGTGCCACCATATACCCTCGTCAACCCCTCCACTTT
CDR3aa: CATIYPRQPLHF

len: 10
v_gene: TRBV20-1
j_gene: TRBJ2-5
d_gene: -
abundance: -
CDR3nt: TGCAGTGCAGGGACGGATCCACCCCACTTC
CDR3aa: CSAGTDPPHF

len: 12
v_gene: TRBV20-1
j_gene: TRBJ1-2
d_gene: -
abundance: few
CDR3nt: TGCAGTGCTAGTCTGGAGTCGGGTGGCTACACCTTC
CDR3aa: CSASLESGGYTF

len: 17
v_gene: TRBV18
j_gene: TRBJ2-2
d_gene: -
abundance: -
CDR3nt: TGTGCCAGCTCACCCCCTCTCGGCGGCCCGAACACCGGGGAGCTGTTTTTT
CDR3aa: CASSPPLGGPNTGELFF

len: 14
v_gene: TRBV4-2
j_gene: TRBJ1-2
d_gene: TRBD1
abundance: -
CDR3nt: TGTGCCAGCAGCCAAACAGGGGCTAACTATGGCTACACCTTC
CDR3aa: CASSQTGANYGYTF

len: 15
v_gene: TRBV11-1
j_gene: TRBJ2-2
d_gene: TRBD2
abundance: -
CDR3nt: TGTGCCAGCAGCACAGCGGGGGGATACACCGGGGAGCTGTTTTTT
CDR3aa: CASSTAGGYTGELFF

len: 15
v_gene: TRBV3-1/TRBV3-2
j_gene: TRBJ1-4
d_gene: TRBD1
abundance: -
CDR3nt: TGTGCCAGCAGCCAAGCGACAGGGGTCGATGAAAAACTGTTTTTT
CDR3aa: CASSQATGVDEKLFF

len: 14
v_gene: TRBV5-1
j_gene: TRBJ2-5
d_gene: -
abundance: -
CDR3nt: TGCGCCAGCAGCTTGGGAGCGGCGCAAGAGACCCAGTACTTC
CDR3aa: CASSLGAAQETQYF

len: 14
v_gene: TRBV6-5
j_gene: TRBJ1-5
d_gene: -
abundance: -
CDR3nt: TGTGCCAGCCGGACGGGACGGGGGACTCAGCCCCAGCATTTT
CDR3aa: CASRTGRGTQPQHF

len: 12
v_gene: TRBV7-9
j_gene: TRBJ2-3
d_gene: -
abundance: few
CDR3nt: TGTGCCAGCAGCTTCTCCGGGGATACGCAGTATTTT
CDR3aa: CASSFSGDTQYF

len: 14
v_gene: TRBV4-2
j_gene: TRBJ1-2
d_gene: -
abundance: -
CDR3nt: TGTGCCAGCAGCCAAGACCGGCAGAGGAGGGGCTACACCTTC
CDR3aa: CASSQDRQRRGYTF

len: 15
v_gene: TRBV9
j_gene: TRBJ2-1
d_gene: TRBD2
abundance: -
CDR3nt: TGTGCCAGCAGCCCTGCGGGGGGAAGGTACAATGAGCAGTTCTTC
CDR3aa: CASSPAGGRYNEQFF

len: 14
v_gene: TRBV19
j_gene: TRBJ2-7
d_gene: TRBD1
abundance: -
CDR3nt: TGTGCCAGTAGGCCCCCGGGACAGGCCTACGAGCAGTACTTC
CDR3aa: CASRPPGQAYEQYF